The rows below give T cell receptor beta chains drawn from one sample of a study of cytomegalovirus exposure and HLA in healthy donors. The table came from immunoSEQ multiplex PCR; TCRdb's copy has only in-frame clones and leaves some out. The top ten hold 1.7% of the sample, which has approximately 190,000 clones, about four fifths seen once. The material sequenced was PBMCs. The receptors derive from a woman younger than 30 in good health and CMV-seronegative. Each CDR3 is given with its conserved first and last residue. The order of the fields is clone size, D gene, V gene, J gene, CDR3 length, CDR3 DNA, CDR3 protein. D genes are given only for firm matches. Clone sizes are given selectively: once, few, many, or a class where the clone is expanded.

>-|-|TRBV15|TRBJ2-5|16
TGTGCCACCAGCAGAGATCGTGCGGGGTGGGGGGAGACCCAGTACTTC
CATSRDRAGWGETQYF
>-|-|TRBV7-9|TRBJ1-5|16
TGTGCCAGCAGCTACACAGAACCTCTCGACAATCAGCCCCAGCATTTT
CASSYTEPLDNQPQHF
>-|TRBD1|TRBV5-6|TRBJ1-1|13
TGTGCCAGCAGCTTGGCCGGGACAGGGGAAGCTTTCTTT
CASSLAGTGEAFF
>-|-|TRBV7-8|TRBJ2-3|16
TGTGCCAGCAGCTCCCTCACAGCGGGTAGCACAGATACGCAGTATTTT
CASSSLTAGSTDTQYF
>few|-|TRBV5-4|TRBJ2-1|12
TGTGCCAGCCACAGGGACTACAATGAGCAGTTCTTC
CASHRDYNEQFF
>-|-|TRBV5-6|TRBJ2-5|15
TGTGCCAGCAGCTTGGGAATTCGCAGTCAAGAGACCCAGTACTTC
CASSLGIRSQETQYF
>-|TRBD2|TRBV9|TRBJ2-3|16
TGTGCCAGCAGCGTAGTTGCGGGAGGGCCCACAGATACGCAGTATTTT
CASSVVAGGPTDTQYF
>-|-|TRBV18|TRBJ2-1|14
TGTGCCAGCTCACGGGACGGCCCGGGGGATGAGCAGTTCTTC
CASSRDGPGDEQFF
>-|-|TRBV6-5|TRBJ2-7|15
TGTGCCAGCAGTTACAAGGGCCAGGGATCCTACGAGCAGTACTTC
CASSYKGQGSYEQYF
>-|TRBD1|TRBV7-2|TRBJ2-5|15
TGTGCCAGCAGCTTAGGGGCAGGGGGCCCGCTTTACCAGTACTTC
CASSLGAGGPLYQYF
>-|TRBD1|TRBV28|TRBJ1-5|15
TGTGCCAGCAGCCTCCAAGACAGGGTTGACCAGCCCCAGCATTTT
CASSLQDRVDQPQHF
>-|TRBD1|TRBV30|TRBJ2-5|17
TGTGCCTGGAGTTGGGACCGGGACAGGGAGTACCAGGAGACCCAGTACTTC
CAWSWDRDREYQETQYF
>-|-|TRBV29-1|TRBJ2-7|13
TGCAGCGTTGGGGCAGGGGGGTTTTACGAGCAGTACTTC
CSVGAGGFYEQYF
>-|-|TRBV30|TRBJ1-2|16
TGTGCCTGGAGTGTAGGTCTGGCGGACAGTAACTATGGCTACACCTTC
CAWSVGLADSNYGYTF
>once|-|TRBV4-1|TRBJ2-1|17
TGCGCCAGCAGCCAAGGTCTATTCGGGAGTAATCTTAATGAGCAGTTCTTC
CASSQGLFGSNLNEQFF
>-|-|TRBV27|TRBJ1-1|13
TGTGCCAGCAGCCCTGGAGAGAACACTGAAGCTTTCTTT
CASSPGENTEAFF
>-|TRBD1|TRBV6-5|TRBJ2-5|16
TGTGCCAGCAGTTCAAATACAGGGGCTCCACAAGAGACCCAGTACTTC
CASSSNTGAPQETQYF
>-|TRBD1|TRBV7-9|TRBJ1-2|16
TGTGCCAGCAGCTTAGCGGCAGGGGGCGGTAACTATGGCTACATCTTC
CASSLAAGGGNYGYIF
>-|-|TRBV19|TRBJ1-4|14
TGTGCCAGTAGTTCGGGGGTCCTCAATGAAAAACTGTTTTTT
CASSSGVLNEKLFF
>-|-|TRBV5-4|TRBJ1-3|16
TGTGCCAGCTATTTCGGGGGGACTCGGTCTGGAAACACCATATATTTT
CASYFGGTRSGNTIYF
>-|-|TRBV4-3|TRBJ1-6|15
TGCGCCAGCAGCCAAGATCCGGGAGTCGAATCACCCCTCCACTTT
CASSQDPGVESPLHF
>-|TRBD1|TRBV18|TRBJ1-3|19
TGTGCCAGCTCACCCTATTTACAGGGGGCGGAGGTGACTGGAAACACCATATATTTT
CASSPYLQGAEVTGNTIYF
>-|TRBD2|TRBV7-2|TRBJ2-7|17
TGTGCCAGCAGCCTTACCGGGACTAGCGGGGGATCCTACGAGCAGTACTTC
CASSLTGTSGGSYEQYF
>-|-|TRBV28|TRBJ2-1|19
TGTGCCAGCAGCCCACCTGGTGTCGGAGCCACCCGGGGATACAATGAGCAGTTCTTC
CASSPPGVGATRGYNEQFF
>-|-|TRBV5-1|TRBJ1-6|16
TGCGCCAGCAGCTTGGATACGGCAGGGATTAATTCACCCCTCCACTTT
CASSLDTAGINSPLHF
>-|-|TRBV10-3|TRBJ2-3|14
TGTGCCATCACCTTCGGGTCGCTAACAGATACGCAGTATTTT
CAITFGSLTDTQYF
>-|TRBD1|TRBV29-1|TRBJ1-1|13
TGCAGCGGAAGCGACAGGGGGGTTGGTGAAGCTTTCTTT
CSGSDRGVGEAFF
>once|TRBD1|TRBV19|TRBJ2-2|14
TGTGCCAGCAGGGACAGCTCGAGAACCGGGGAGCTGTTTTTT
CASRDSSRTGELFF
>once|-|TRBV11-3|TRBJ1-1|13
TGTGCCAGCAGCTCCAGATCCGCAGGTGAAGCTTTCTTT
CASSSRSAGEAFF
>-|TRBD2|TRBV29-1|TRBJ2-1|13
TGCAGCGTTCTCATAGCGGGAGATACTGAGCAGTTCTTC
CSVLIAGDTEQFF
>-|TRBD1|TRBV7-9|TRBJ1-4|15
TGTGCCAGCAGCGAGAGACAGGGAACTAATGAAAAACTGTTTTTT
CASSERQGTNEKLFF
>few|-|TRBV11-2|TRBJ2-1|11
TGTGCCAGCAGCTCCGCTCGGGAGCAGTTCTTC
CASSSAREQFF
>-|TRBD1|TRBV9|TRBJ1-1|12
TGTGCCAGCAGCCCAGGGGGCCCTGAAGCTTTCTTT
CASSPGGPEAFF
>-|-|TRBV7-2|TRBJ1-2|14
TGTGCCAGCAGCTTAGATCCGGGTAACTATGGCTACACCTTC
CASSLDPGNYGYTF
>-|TRBD1|TRBV19|TRBJ1-5|16
TGTGCCAGTAGTATAGAAGGGACAGGGGGCAATCAGCCCCAGCATTTT
CASSIEGTGGNQPQHF
>-|-|TRBV9|TRBJ1-5|15
TGTGCCAGCAGCGCCTCAGACCAGGTCAATCAGCCCCAGCATTTT
CASSASDQVNQPQHF
>-|TRBD1|TRBV30|TRBJ1-1|14
TGTGCCTGGTATAAGGGACAGGGTGTCGCTGAAGCTTTCTTT
CAWYKGQGVAEAFF
>-|TRBD2|TRBV4-3|TRBJ2-1|17
TGCGCCAGCAGCTACTTACCAGGGACTAGCTCCTACAATGAGCAGTTCTTC
CASSYLPGTSSYNEQFF
>-|TRBD2|TRBV30|TRBJ2-2|14
TGTGCCTGGAGTTGGACTAGCTTCCCCGGGGAGCTGTTTTTT
CAWSWTSFPGELFF
>-|TRBD1|TRBV2|TRBJ1-2|15
TGTGCCAGCAGCCCCGACAGGGAAGGTGTTAATGGCTACACCTTC
CASSPDREGVNGYTF